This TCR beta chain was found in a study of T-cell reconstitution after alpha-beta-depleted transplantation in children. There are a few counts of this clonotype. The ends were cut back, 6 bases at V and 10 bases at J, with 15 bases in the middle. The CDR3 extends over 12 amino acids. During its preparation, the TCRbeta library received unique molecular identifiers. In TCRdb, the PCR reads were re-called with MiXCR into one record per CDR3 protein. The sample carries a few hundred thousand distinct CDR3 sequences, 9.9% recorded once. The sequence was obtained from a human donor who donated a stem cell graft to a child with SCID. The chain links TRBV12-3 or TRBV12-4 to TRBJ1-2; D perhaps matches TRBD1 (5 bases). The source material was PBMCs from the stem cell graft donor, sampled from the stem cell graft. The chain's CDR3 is CASRGPSGFYTF. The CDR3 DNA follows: TGTGCCAGCAGGGGACCCTCAGGTTTCTACACCTTC.